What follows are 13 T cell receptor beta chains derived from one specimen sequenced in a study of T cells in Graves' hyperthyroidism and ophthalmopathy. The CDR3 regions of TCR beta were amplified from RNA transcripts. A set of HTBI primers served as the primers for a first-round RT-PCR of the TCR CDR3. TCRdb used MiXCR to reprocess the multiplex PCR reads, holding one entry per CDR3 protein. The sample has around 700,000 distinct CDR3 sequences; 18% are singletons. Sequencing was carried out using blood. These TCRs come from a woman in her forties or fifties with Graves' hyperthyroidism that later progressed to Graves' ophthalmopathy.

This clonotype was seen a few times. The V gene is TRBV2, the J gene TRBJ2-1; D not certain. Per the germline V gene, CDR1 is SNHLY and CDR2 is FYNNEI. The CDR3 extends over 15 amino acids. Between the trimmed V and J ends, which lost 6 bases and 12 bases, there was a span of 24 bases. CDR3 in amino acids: CASSTISQDGTGQFF. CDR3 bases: TGTGCCAGCAGCACCATTTCCCAGGACGGTACTGGGCAGTTCTTC.

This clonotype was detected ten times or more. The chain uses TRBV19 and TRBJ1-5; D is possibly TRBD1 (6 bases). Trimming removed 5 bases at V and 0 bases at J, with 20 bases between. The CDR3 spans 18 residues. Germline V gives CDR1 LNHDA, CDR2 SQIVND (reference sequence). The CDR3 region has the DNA TGTGCCAGTAGTGAAGAAACACAGGGCGGGAATAGCAATCAGCCCCAGCATTTT. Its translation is CASSEETQGGNSNQPQHF.

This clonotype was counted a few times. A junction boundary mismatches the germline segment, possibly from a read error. This CDR3 reads CATSESKVRERGLAKNIQYF. In DNA, the CDR3 is TGTGCCACCAGTGAGTCGAAGGTGCGGGAGCGGGGGTTAGCCAAAAACATTCAGTACTTC. The chain combines TRBV10-3 with TRBJ2-4; 8 bases fit TRBD2. From germline, CDR1 is ENHRY and CDR2 SYGVKD. The CDR3 length is 20 residues.

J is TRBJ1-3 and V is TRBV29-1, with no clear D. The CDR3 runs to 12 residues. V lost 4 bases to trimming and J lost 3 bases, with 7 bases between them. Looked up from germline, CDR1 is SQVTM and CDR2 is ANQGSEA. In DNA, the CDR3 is TGCAGCGTTGCCTCAGGTGGAAACACCATATATTTT. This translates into CSVASGGNTIYF.

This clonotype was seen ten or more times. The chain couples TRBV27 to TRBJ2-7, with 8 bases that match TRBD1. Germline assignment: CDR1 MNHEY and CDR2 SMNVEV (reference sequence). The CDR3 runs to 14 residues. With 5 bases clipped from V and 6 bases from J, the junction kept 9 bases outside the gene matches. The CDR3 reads CASSDPDRAPEQYF. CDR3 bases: TGTGCCAGCAGTGACCCGGACAGGGCGCCCGAGCAGTACTTC.

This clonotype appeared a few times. This chain's CDR3 is CASSPRPQWSSYNEQFF. For the CDR3, the DNA is TGTGCCAGCAGCCCCCGCCCGCAGTGGAGCTCCTACAATGAGCAGTTCTTC. The V call is TRBV9, the J call TRBJ2-1; no clear D. Per the germline V gene, CDR1 is SGDLS and CDR2 is YYNGEE. V gave up 4 bases and J gave up 0 bases, with 17 bases separating them. This CDR3 has 17 amino acids.

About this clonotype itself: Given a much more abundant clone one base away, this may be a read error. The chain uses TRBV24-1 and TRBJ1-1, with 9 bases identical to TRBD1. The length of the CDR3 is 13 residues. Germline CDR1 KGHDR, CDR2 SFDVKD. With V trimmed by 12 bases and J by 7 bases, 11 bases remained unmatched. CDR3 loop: CAARDREFGEAFF. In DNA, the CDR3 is TGTGCCGCACGGGACAGGGAGTTTGGTGAAGCTTTCTTT.

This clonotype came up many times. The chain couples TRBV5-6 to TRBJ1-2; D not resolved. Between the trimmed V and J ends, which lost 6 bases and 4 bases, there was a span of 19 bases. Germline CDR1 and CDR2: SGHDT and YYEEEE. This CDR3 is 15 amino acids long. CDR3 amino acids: CASTIAMGAVYGYTF. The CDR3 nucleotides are TGTGCCAGCACCATCGCAATGGGCGCGGTCTATGGCTACACCTTC.

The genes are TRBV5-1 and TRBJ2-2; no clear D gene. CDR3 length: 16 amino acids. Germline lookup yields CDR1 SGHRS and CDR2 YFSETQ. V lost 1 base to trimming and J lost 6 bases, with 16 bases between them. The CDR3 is CASSLLGLSAAGELFF. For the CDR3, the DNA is TGCGCCAGCAGCTTGCTTGGATTAAGCGCGGCCGGGGAGCTGTTTTTT.

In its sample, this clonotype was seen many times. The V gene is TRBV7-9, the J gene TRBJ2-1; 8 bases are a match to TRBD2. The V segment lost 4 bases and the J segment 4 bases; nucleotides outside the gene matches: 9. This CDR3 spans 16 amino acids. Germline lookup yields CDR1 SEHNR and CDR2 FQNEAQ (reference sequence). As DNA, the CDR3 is TGTGCCAGCAGCTCCCCCGAGACTAGCGTTTACAATGAGCAGTTCTTC. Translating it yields CASSSPETSVYNEQFF.

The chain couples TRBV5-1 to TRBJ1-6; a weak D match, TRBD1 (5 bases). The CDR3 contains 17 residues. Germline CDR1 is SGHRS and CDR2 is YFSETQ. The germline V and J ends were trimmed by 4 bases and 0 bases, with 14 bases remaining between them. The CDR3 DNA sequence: TGCGCCAGCAGCCCGCCGGACAAGAGCTCCTATAATTCACCCCTCCACTTT. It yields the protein CASSPPDKSSYNSPLHF.

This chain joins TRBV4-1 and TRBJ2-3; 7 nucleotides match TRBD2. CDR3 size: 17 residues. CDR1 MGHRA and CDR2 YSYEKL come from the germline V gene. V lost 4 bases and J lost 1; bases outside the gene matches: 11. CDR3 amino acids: CASSRLSGETRTDTQYF. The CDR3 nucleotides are TGCGCCAGCAGCCGACTGAGCGGGGAGACCCGCACAGATACGCAGTATTTT.

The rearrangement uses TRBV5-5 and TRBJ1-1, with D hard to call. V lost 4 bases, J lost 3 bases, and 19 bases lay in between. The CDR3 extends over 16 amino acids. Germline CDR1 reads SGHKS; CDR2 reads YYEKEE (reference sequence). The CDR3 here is CASSTVVTTVYTEAFF. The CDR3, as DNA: TGTGCCAGCAGCACGGTGGTCACTACGGTGTACACTGAAGCTTTCTTT.